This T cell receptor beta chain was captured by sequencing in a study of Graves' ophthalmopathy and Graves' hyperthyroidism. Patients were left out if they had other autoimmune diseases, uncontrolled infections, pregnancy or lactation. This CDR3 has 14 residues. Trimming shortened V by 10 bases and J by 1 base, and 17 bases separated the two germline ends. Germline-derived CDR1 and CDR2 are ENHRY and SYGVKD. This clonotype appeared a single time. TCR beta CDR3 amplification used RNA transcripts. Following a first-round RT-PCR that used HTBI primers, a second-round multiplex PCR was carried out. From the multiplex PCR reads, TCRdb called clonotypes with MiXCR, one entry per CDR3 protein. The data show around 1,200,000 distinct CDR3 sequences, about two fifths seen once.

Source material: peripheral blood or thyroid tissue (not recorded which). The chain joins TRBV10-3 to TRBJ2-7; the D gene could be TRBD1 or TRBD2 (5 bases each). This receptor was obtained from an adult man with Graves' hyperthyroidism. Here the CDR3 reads CASRGEPLSYEQYF. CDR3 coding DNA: TGTGCCAGCAGAGGGGAGCCCCTATCCTACGAGCAGTACTTC.